This T cell receptor (beta chain) stems from a study of blood T cells in healthy people across ages. In regard to this clonotype: Its antigen is not identified.

Next came a second PCR, run for about 6 to 12 cycles, which used a sample-barcoded 5' primer along with a J-beta primer mix. TCRdb re-derived calls from the 5' RACE reads in MiXCR, one entry per CDR3 protein. Among hundreds of thousands of distinct CDR3 sequences, around 48% were seen once, and the ten largest hold around 15%. The CDR3 extends over 15 amino acids. The trim removed 0 bases at V and 6 bases at J, leaving 6 bases unmatched. Germline V gene sequence: CDR1 ENHRY, CDR2 SYGVKD. Study conclusions and caveats: Higher naive T cell percentage went strongly together with higher TCR beta diversity.

This chain joins TRBV10-3 and TRBJ2-7, with TRBD1 identical over 9 bases. The TCR comes from a man aged 25-45 years in good health. The sample consisted of blood. In DNA form, the CDR3 reads TGTGCCATCAGTGAGTCTCCGGGGACAGGGTCCGAGCAGTACGTC. It is translated as CAISESPGTGSEQYV.